This T cell receptor beta chain is from a study of T cells in Graves' hyperthyroidism and ophthalmopathy. This clonotype was picked up many times. The antigen is unknown. The CDR3 is made up of 16 amino acids. Germline CDR1 LGHDT, CDR2 YNNKEL (reference sequence). Trimming stripped 3 bases from V and 0 bases from J, with 11 bases between. Researchers took RNA transcripts and amplified the TCR beta CDR3 regions from them. A first-round RT-PCR of the TCR CDR3 used the HTBI primer set. TCRdb re-called the multiplex PCR reads through MiXCR, storing one row per CDR3 protein. The sample contains about 98,000 distinct CDR3 sequences, roughly 39% of which appear only once. Findings and limits, study-wide: Ophthalmopathy got predicted by the model a median around 6.8 months before its onset.

This chain links TRBV3-1 with TRBJ1-4, with a possible D match to TRBD1 (5 bases). The sequencing input was peripheral blood or thyroid tissue (not recorded which). The origin of this receptor is a woman aged 25 to 39 with Graves' hyperthyroidism. The CDR3 loop is CASSHGTATTNEKLFF. CDR3 DNA: TGTGCCAGCAGCCACGGGACGGCGACAACTAATGAAAAACTGTTTTTT.